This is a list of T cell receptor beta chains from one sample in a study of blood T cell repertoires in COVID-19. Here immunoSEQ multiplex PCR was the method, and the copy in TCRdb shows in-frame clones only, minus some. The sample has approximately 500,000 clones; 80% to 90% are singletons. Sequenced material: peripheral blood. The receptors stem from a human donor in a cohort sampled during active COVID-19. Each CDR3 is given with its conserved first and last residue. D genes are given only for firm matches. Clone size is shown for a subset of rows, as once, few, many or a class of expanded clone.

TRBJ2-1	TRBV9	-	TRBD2	TGTGCCAGCAGCCAGGTGACTAGCGGGAGTGAGCAGTTCTTC	CASSQVTSGSEQFF
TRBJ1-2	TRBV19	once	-	TGTGCCAGTACCTCAGCGGGCCACTTTGGCTACACCTTC	CASTSAGHFGYTF
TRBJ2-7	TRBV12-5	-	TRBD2	TGTGCTAGTGGTTTGGTCCAGCGGGGCTCCTACGAGCAGTACTTC	CASGLVQRGSYEQYF
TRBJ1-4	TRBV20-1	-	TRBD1	TGCAGTGCTAGTGGGCCAGGGGGATTTGAAAAACTGTTTTTT	CSASGPGGFEKLFF
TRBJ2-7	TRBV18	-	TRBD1	TGTGCCAGCTCGCACGAAACAGGGGGCAAGTACTTC	CASSHETGGKYF
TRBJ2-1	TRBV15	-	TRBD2	TGTGCCACCAGCAGAGAAACTAGCGGGAGGAATGAGCAGTTCTTC	CATSRETSGRNEQFF
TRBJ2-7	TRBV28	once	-	TGTGCCAGCAGGCACAGGGTCGGGGAGCAGTACTTC	CASRHRVGEQYF
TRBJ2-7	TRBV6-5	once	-	TGTGCCAGCAGTAAACTAGGGGGAGTCTCAAACGAGCAGTACTTC	CASSKLGGVSNEQYF
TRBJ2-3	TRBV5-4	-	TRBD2	TGTGCCAGCAGCTTGGATCCTAGCGGGAGGGCCCCAGATACGCAGTATTTT	CASSLDPSGRAPDTQYF
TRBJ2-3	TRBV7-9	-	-	TGTGCCAGCAGCTCCTCGGGTGGAAAGCGGATGCACACAGATACGCAGTATTTT	CASSSSGGKRMHTDTQYF
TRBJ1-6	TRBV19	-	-	TGTGCCAGTAGTATGTTCGGGGTCTCACCCCTCCACTTT	CASSMFGVSPLHF
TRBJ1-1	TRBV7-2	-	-	TGTGCCAGCAGCTTTACAGGGTGGAACACTGAAGCTTTCTTT	CASSFTGWNTEAFF
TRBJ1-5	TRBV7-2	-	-	TGTGCCAGCAGCTTAGCGCTAGACAGCCCACAGCATTTT	CASSLALDSPQHF
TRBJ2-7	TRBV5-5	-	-	TGTGCCAGCACGAACGGGGAGGCTTTATACGAGCAGTACTTC	CASTNGEALYEQYF
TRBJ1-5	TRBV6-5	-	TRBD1	TGTGCCAGCTCCTCAGGGGGAACGAGCAATCAGCCCCAGCATTTT	CASSSGGTSNQPQHF
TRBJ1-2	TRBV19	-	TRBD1	TGTGCCAGCAAATCGACCTTCGGGACAGGGGAAGGTTCGATCTATGGCTACACCTTC	CASKSTFGTGEGSIYGYTF
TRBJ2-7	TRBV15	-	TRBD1	TGTGCCACCAGCAGAGATCGGACAGGGATCGCCTACGAGCAGTACTTC	CATSRDRTGIAYEQYF
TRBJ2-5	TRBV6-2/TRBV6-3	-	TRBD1	TGTGCCAGCAGTTACTCCGGGGACAGGGGGAATTTGGAGACCCAGTACTTC	CASSYSGDRGNLETQYF
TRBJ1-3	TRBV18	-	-	TGTGCCAGCTCCGGAGAAGGGGGCTCTGGAAACACCATATATTTT	CASSGEGGSGNTIYF
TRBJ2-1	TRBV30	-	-	TGTGCTTTACGCGCAAGCTCCTACAATGAGCAGTTCTTC	CALRASSYNEQFF
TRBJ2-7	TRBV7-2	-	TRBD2	TGTGCCAGCAGCTTAGTTAGCGGGTACGAGCAGTACTTC	CASSLVSGYEQYF
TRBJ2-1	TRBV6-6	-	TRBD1	TGTGCCAGCAGTTACTATCAGGGGGCAACCAATGAGCAGTTCTTC	CASSYYQGATNEQFF
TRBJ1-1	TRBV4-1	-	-	TGCGCCAGCAGCCCCGGTCAGACTAACACTGAAGCTTTCTTT	CASSPGQTNTEAFF
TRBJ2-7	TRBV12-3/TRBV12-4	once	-	TGTGCCAGCATCTCAGAGGGCTACGAGCAGTACTTC	CASISEGYEQYF
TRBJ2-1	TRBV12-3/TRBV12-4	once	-	TGTGCCAGCAGATACTACTACAATGAGCAGTTCTTC	CASRYYYNEQFF
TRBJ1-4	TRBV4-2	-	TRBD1	TGTGCCAGCAGCCAAGAACCGGGACAGGGGAAGCAAAAACTGTTTTTT	CASSQEPGQGKQKLFF
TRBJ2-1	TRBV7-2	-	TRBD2	TGTGCCAGCAACCCACAGGAGCGGGGGGTCTACAATGAGCAGTTCTTC	CASNPQERGVYNEQFF
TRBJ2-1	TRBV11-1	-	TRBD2	TGTGCCAGCAGCTTAGCTTGGGATCTAGCGGGGAGTAATGAGCAGTTCTTC	CASSLAWDLAGSNEQFF
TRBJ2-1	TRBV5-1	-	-	TGCGCCAGCAGCCCGGAGATATCCTACAATGAGCAGTTCTTC	CASSPEISYNEQFF
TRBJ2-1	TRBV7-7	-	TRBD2	TGTGCTAGCAGCTCTAGGGTGGGGCTAGCGGGACTTCACTCCTACAATGAGCAGTTCTTC	CASSSRVGLAGLHSYNEQFF
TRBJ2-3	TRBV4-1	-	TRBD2	TGCGCCAGCAGCCAGATCCCGGGAGGGCCGAGGCGCACAGATACGCAGTATTTT	CASSQIPGGPRRTDTQYF
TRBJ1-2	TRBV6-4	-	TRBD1	TGTGCCAGCAGTGTAAATCCGGGACAGGCCTATGGCTACACCTTC	CASSVNPGQAYGYTF
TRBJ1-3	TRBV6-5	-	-	TGTGCCAGCAGTTCTCTCAGTCTAGGCTCTGGAAACACCATATATTTT	CASSSLSLGSGNTIYF
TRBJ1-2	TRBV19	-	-	TGTGCCAGTAGTACCCAACAGGCGGGGGACTATGGCTACACCTTC	CASSTQQAGDYGYTF
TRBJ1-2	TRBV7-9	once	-	TGTGCCAGCAGCCCCGGCGATAGCGGCTATGGCTACACCTTC	CASSPGDSGYGYTF
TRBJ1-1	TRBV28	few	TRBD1	TGTGCCAGCAGTTTAGGGGGACAGACTAACACTGAAGCTTTCTTT	CASSLGGQTNTEAFF
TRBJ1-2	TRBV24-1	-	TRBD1	TGTGCCACCAGTGACTCTCGACAGGGGGCCTTGTCTAACTATGGCTACACCTTC	CATSDSRQGALSNYGYTF
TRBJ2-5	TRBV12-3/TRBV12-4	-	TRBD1	TGTGCCAGCAGAAGACAGGGGGCAGAGACCCAGTACTTC	CASRRQGAETQYF
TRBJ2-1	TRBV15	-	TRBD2	TGTGCCACCAGCAGAGCCCCCCCTAGCGGGACCTACAATGAGCAGTTCTTC	CATSRAPPSGTYNEQFF
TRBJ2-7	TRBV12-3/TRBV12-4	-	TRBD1	TGTGCCAGCAGCCTAGGACAGGGCTACGAGCAGTACTTC	CASSLGQGYEQYF
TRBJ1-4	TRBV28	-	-	TGTGCCAGCAGTCCTCATTCAGGAGGCTTTAATGAAAAACTGTTTTTT	CASSPHSGGFNEKLFF
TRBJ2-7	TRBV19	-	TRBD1	TGTGCCAGTAGTTCGGACAGGGTCTCCTACGAGCAGTACTTC	CASSSDRVSYEQYF
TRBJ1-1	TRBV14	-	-	TGTGCCAGCAGCCAATGGGCGGGGGGAAATTGGGGTACTGAAGCTTTCTTT	CASSQWAGGNWGTEAFF
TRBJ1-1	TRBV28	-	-	TGTGCCAGCAGTTGGGATTACACTGAGGGAGCTTTCTTT	CASSWDYTEGAFF
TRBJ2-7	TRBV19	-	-	TGTGCCAGTAGTATTGGACTCAACAGTTACCGGGAGCAGTACTTC	CASSIGLNSYREQYF
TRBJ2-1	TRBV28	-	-	TGTGCCTGCCTAGGCGGGTCCTACAATGAGCAGTTCTTC	CACLGGSYNEQFF
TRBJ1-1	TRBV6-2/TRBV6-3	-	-	TGTGCCAGCAGTATTTCCAGGGGTGGAACTGAAGCTTTCTTT	CASSISRGGTEAFF
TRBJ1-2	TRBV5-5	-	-	TGTGCCAGCAGCTTACCAGGGATACCTTCCTATGGCTACACCTTC	CASSLPGIPSYGYTF
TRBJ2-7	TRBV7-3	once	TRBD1	TGTGCCAGCAGCCCCCCCGGACAGGGGGTTGTCGAGCAGTACTTC	CASSPPGQGVVEQYF